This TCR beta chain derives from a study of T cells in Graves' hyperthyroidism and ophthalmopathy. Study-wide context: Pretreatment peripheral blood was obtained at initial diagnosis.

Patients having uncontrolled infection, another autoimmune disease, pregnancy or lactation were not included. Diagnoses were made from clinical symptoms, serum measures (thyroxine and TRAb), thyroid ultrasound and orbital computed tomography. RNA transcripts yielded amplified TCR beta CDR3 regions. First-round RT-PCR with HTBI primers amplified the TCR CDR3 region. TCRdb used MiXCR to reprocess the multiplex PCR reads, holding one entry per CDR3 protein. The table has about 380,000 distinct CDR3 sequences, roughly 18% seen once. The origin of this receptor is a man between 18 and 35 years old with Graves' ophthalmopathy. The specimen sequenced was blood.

CDR3 sequence: CASSADYSTDTQYF. CDR3 nucleotide sequence: TGCGCCAGCAGCGCGGACTATTCCACAGATACGCAGTATTTT. The V gene is TRBV5-1, the J gene TRBJ2-3, with D possibly TRBD2 on 6 matching bases. Trimming took 4 bases from V and 2 from J, leaving 11 bases between them. The length of the CDR3 is 14 residues. CDR1 SGHRS and CDR2 YFSETQ come from the germline V gene.